A selection of T cell receptor beta chains follows, all from one sample in a study of T-cell memory formation after mild COVID-19. One entry per CDR3 protein results from TCRdb running MiXCR on the 5' RACE reads. The sample consists of roughly 310,000 distinct CDR3 sequences, less than 20% of them appearing once. The sample was PBMCs or a T cell subset sorted from them (not recorded which). These receptors were collected from a man aged 18-30 years who had mild COVID-19 (a few samples of this study predate the infection). Cell type and time point are not known. Each CDR3 is given with its conserved first and last residue. The order of the fields is D gene, clone size, J gene, V gene, CDR3 DNA, CDR3 protein. D genes are given only for firm matches. Not all rows give a size; the values are once, few, many and, for expanded clones, a class.

>TRBD2|few|TRBJ2-1|TRBV4-3
TGCGCCAGCAGCCCTGGGACTAGCGCGTACAATGAGCAGTTCTTC
CASSPGTSAYNEQFF
>-|-|TRBJ2-5|TRBV25-1
TGTGCCAGCAGTGAATCTGAAGCTTGGGAGACCCAGTACTTC
CASSESEAWETQYF
>TRBD1|-|TRBJ2-1|TRBV7-9
TGTGCCAGCAGTGACAGGGCCTACTACAATGAGCAGTTCTTC
CASSDRAYYNEQFF
>-|few|TRBJ1-2|TRBV7-2
TGTGCCAGCAGCTTTCGGGGACGCCAATATGGCTACACCTTC
CASSFRGRQYGYTF
>-|-|TRBJ1-5|TRBV4-3
TGCGCCAGCAGCCAAGATCAGGATCAGCCCCAGCATTTT
CASSQDQDQPQHF
>-|many|TRBJ2-3|TRBV10-3
TGTGCCATCAAAAACAGCAGTCGAGGGTTCACAGATACGCAGTATTTT
CAIKNSSRGFTDTQYF
>-|-|TRBJ2-3|TRBV6-4
TGTGCCAGCAGTGTAAGTAGCGGCACAGATACGCAGTATTTT
CASSVSSGTDTQYF
>-|few|TRBJ2-3|TRBV4-2
TGTGCCAGCAGCCGCGAGCTAGCGTCTAGCACAGATACGCAGTATTTT
CASSRELASSTDTQYF
>TRBD1|-|TRBJ2-6|TRBV7-9
TGTGCCAGCAGCTCCACGGGGGTGGACAGGGCTGGGGCCAACGTCCTGACTTTC
CASSSTGVDRAGANVLTF
>-|many|TRBJ2-1|TRBV4-3
TGCGCCAGCAGCCAAGAACCTCCGAGCTCCTACAATGAGCAGTTCTTC
CASSQEPPSSYNEQFF
>-|few|TRBJ2-2|TRBV11-2
TGTGCCAGCAGCTTAGCGCAGGCCATATCCGGGGAGCTGTTTTTT
CASSLAQAISGELFF
>-|few|TRBJ2-3|TRBV27
TGTGCCAGCCAAGGGGGGGGGCGTAATACGCAGTATTTT
CASQGGGRNTQYF
>TRBD1|few|TRBJ2-5|TRBV7-2
TGTGCCAGCAGCTCCCGGACAGGGGGCAGGGAGACCCAGTACTTC
CASSSRTGGRETQYF
>TRBD1|few|TRBJ2-1|TRBV6-2/TRBV6-3
TGTGCCAGCAGTTGGGGACAGGCGGAGTACAATGAGCAGTTCTTC
CASSWGQAEYNEQFF
>-|many|TRBJ2-6|TRBV6-5
TGTGCCAGCAGTTACTCGGGGAAGGGATCCAACGTCCTGACTTTC
CASSYSGKGSNVLTF
>TRBD2|-|TRBJ2-2|TRBV20-1
TGCAGTGCTCAACTAGCGGGGGGTCCGAACACCGGGGAGCTGTTTTTT
CSAQLAGGPNTGELFF
>-|few|TRBJ2-7|TRBV5-1
TGCGCCAGCAGCGGGGGGACGGAACCCTACGAGCAGTACTTC
CASSGGTEPYEQYF
>-|few|TRBJ1-1|TRBV10-3
TGTGCCATCAGGCTACAGGTAGGAAGTGGTGGCACTGAAGCTTTCTTT
CAIRLQVGSGGTEAFF
>-|-|TRBJ2-2|TRBV20-1
TGCAGTGCTAGACCCCTCAGCACCGGGGAGCTGTTTTTT
CSARPLSTGELFF
>-|-|TRBJ2-1|TRBV20-1
TGCAGTGCTCTGGGGGCGGATGAGCAGTTCTTC
CSALGADEQFF
>TRBD1|few|TRBJ2-2|TRBV20-1
TGCAGTGCTAGATCGGGGACAGGGGTCGCCTCGAACACCGGGGAGCTGTTTTTT
CSARSGTGVASNTGELFF
>-|-|TRBJ2-1|TRBV7-6
TGTGCCAGCAGCTCGTTCAGGGCCCGGAATGAGCAGTTCTTC
CASSSFRARNEQFF
>-|-|TRBJ2-2|TRBV7-2
TGTGCCAGCAGCCCCGGGACCCCGAGGGTCGGGGAGCTGTTTTTT
CASSPGTPRVGELFF
>-|-|TRBJ2-3|TRBV6-5
TGTGCCAGCAGTTACTCGGTGACCGCCGGTCAAGATACGCAGTATTTT
CASSYSVTAGQDTQYF
>-|-|TRBJ1-2|TRBV4-3
TGCGCCAGCAGCCAAGATCACCAGGGTTATCCCTATGGCTACACCTTC
CASSQDHQGYPYGYTF
>-|few|TRBJ2-5|TRBV5-1
TGCGCCAGCAGCTTGGTTAGCGTCCAAGAGACCCAGTACTTC
CASSLVSVQETQYF
>-|-|TRBJ2-2|TRBV6-1
TGTGCCAGCAAAGCGGTCAGGGGCACCGGGGAGCTGTTTTTT
CASKAVRGTGELFF
>-|few|TRBJ2-3|TRBV7-2
TGTGCCAGCAGCTTACTCATTACTAGCACAGATACGCAGTATTTT
CASSLLITSTDTQYF
>TRBD2|many|TRBJ2-4|TRBV18
TGTGCCAGCTCACCCCCGGGAGGTTGGCAAAACATTCAGTACTTC
CASSPPGGWQNIQYF
>-|-|TRBJ2-5|TRBV4-3
TGCGCCAGCAGCCTCCAGAGGAGGGACTCGTCTGGGGGGACCCAGTACTTC
CASSLQRRDSSGGTQYF
>-|few|TRBJ1-2|TRBV5-1
TGCGCCAGCAGCTTGACAGCTACGACTACTAATTATGGCTACACCTTC
CASSLTATTTNYGYTF
>-|few|TRBJ2-2|TRBV11-2
TGTGCCAGCAGCTATCAAGGGGTTGTTAACACCGGGGAGCTGTTTTTT
CASSYQGVVNTGELFF
>TRBD2|-|TRBJ2-1|TRBV11-3
TGTGCCAGCAGTTTAGCGGGGGGGCCGGCTGAGCAGTTCTTC
CASSLAGGPAEQFF
>-|-|TRBJ2-1|TRBV7-3
TGTGCCAGCAGCTTAAGGGGGAGGGGGTCCTTTTCCTACAATGAGCAGTTCTTC
CASSLRGRGSFSYNEQFF
>-|few|TRBJ1-2|TRBV12-3/TRBV12-4
TGTGCCAGCAGTCGGGGGATTAACTATGGCTACACCTTC
CASSRGINYGYTF
>TRBD1|few|TRBJ1-1|TRBV20-1
TGCAGTGCCCGCAGCGGGACAGGGGACTTTGGGGAAGCTTTCTTT
CSARSGTGDFGEAFF
>TRBD1|few|TRBJ2-5|TRBV7-9
TGTGCCAGCAGAAAACAGGGGGATAAGGAGGAGACCCAGTACTTC
CASRKQGDKEETQYF
>-|-|TRBJ2-1|TRBV27
TGTGCCAGCAGCACCTACGGGACGCAGTTCTTC
CASSTYGTQFF
>TRBD1|-|TRBJ1-1|TRBV6-2/TRBV6-3
TGTGCCAGCAGCCTTGGACAGGGACGGTCCGAAGCTTTCTTT
CASSLGQGRSEAFF